This is a list of T cell receptor beta chains from one sample in a study of blood T cell repertoires in COVID-19. Profiled with immunoSEQ multiplex PCR; TCRdb holds only in-frame clones, not every one. The repertoire includes roughly 71,000 clones, approximately 87% of them detected once, and 18% sits in the top ten. The sequenced sample consisted of peripheral blood. The source is a woman older than 75 with acute or convalescent COVID-19. Each CDR3 is given with its conserved first and last residue. The order of the fields is V gene, clone size, J gene, D gene, CDR3 protein, CDR3 DNA. A D gene is named only where the DNA matches it firmly. Clone size, where shown, is once, few, many, or a class for clones that have expanded.

v_call: TRBV30
clone_size: few
j_call: TRBJ1-1
d_call: .
cdr3_aa: CAWSRLGGTEAFF
cdr3_nt: TGTGCCTGGAGTAGACTCGGAGGCACTGAAGCTTTCTTT

v_call: TRBV12-3/TRBV12-4
clone_size: .
j_call: TRBJ1-6
d_call: .
cdr3_aa: CASSFRDSPLHF
cdr3_nt: TGTGCCAGCAGTTTCCGGGATTCACCCCTCCACTTT

v_call: TRBV6-6
clone_size: .
j_call: TRBJ1-3
d_call: .
cdr3_aa: CASSNTISGNTIYF
cdr3_nt: TGTGCCAGCAGTAACACGATCTCTGGAAACACCATATATTTT

v_call: TRBV7-6
clone_size: .
j_call: TRBJ2-1
d_call: .
cdr3_aa: CASSLALEGGHEQFF
cdr3_nt: TGTGCCAGCAGCTTAGCCCTGGAGGGGGGGCATGAGCAGTTCTTC

v_call: TRBV29-1
clone_size: .
j_call: TRBJ2-5
d_call: TRBD1
cdr3_aa: CSAGQEIWGTQYF
cdr3_nt: TGCAGCGCTGGACAGGAGATATGGGGGACCCAGTACTTC

v_call: TRBV7-7
clone_size: .
j_call: TRBJ2-6
d_call: .
cdr3_aa: CASGQTSGANVLTF
cdr3_nt: TGTGCCAGCGGACAGACCTCTGGGGCCAACGTCCTGACTTTC

v_call: TRBV6-4
clone_size: once
j_call: TRBJ2-2
d_call: .
cdr3_aa: CASSRDWNTGELFF
cdr3_nt: TGTGCCAGCAGTCGGGACTGGAACACCGGGGAGCTGTTTTTT

v_call: TRBV30
clone_size: .
j_call: TRBJ2-7
d_call: TRBD2
cdr3_aa: CAWSRTSGSYEQYF
cdr3_nt: TGTGCCTGGAGTCGGACTAGCGGGAGCTACGAGCAGTACTTC

v_call: TRBV9
clone_size: once
j_call: TRBJ1-1
d_call: .
cdr3_aa: CASSVDGARDTEAFF
cdr3_nt: TGTGCCAGCAGCGTAGATGGGGCTCGGGACACTGAAGCTTTCTTT

v_call: TRBV3-1/TRBV3-2
clone_size: .
j_call: TRBJ2-2
d_call: TRBD2
cdr3_aa: CASGLAGGPTGELFF
cdr3_nt: TGTGCCAGCGGCCTAGCGGGAGGGCCCACCGGGGAGCTGTTTTTT

v_call: TRBV10-3
clone_size: once
j_call: TRBJ1-2
d_call: .
cdr3_aa: CAISEERVNYGYTF
cdr3_nt: TGTGCCATCAGTGAAGAGAGGGTGAACTATGGCTACACCTTC

v_call: TRBV12-5
clone_size: .
j_call: TRBJ1-4
d_call: .
cdr3_aa: CASGSSGGGEKLFF
cdr3_nt: TGTGCTAGTGGTTCCTCGGGGGGAGGTGAAAAACTGTTTTTT

v_call: TRBV5-4
clone_size: many
j_call: TRBJ1-1
d_call: TRBD1
cdr3_aa: CASSPRQGAVTEAFF
cdr3_nt: TGTGCCAGCAGCCCGCGACAGGGGGCTGTAACTGAAGCTTTCTTT

v_call: TRBV7-6
clone_size: .
j_call: TRBJ1-4
d_call: TRBD1
cdr3_aa: CASSLQGGNEKLFF
cdr3_nt: TGTGCCAGCAGCCTCCAGGGGGGAAATGAAAAACTGTTTTTT

v_call: TRBV18
clone_size: .
j_call: TRBJ1-1
d_call: TRBD1
cdr3_aa: CASSHGTGGDRNTEAFF
cdr3_nt: TGTGCCAGCTCACACGGGACAGGGGGCGACCGGAACACTGAAGCTTTCTTT

v_call: TRBV2
clone_size: .
j_call: TRBJ1-5
d_call: TRBD1
cdr3_aa: CASSYRGSNQPQHF
cdr3_nt: TGTGCCAGCAGCTACAGGGGTAGCAATCAGCCCCAGCATTTT

v_call: TRBV9
clone_size: .
j_call: TRBJ1-5
d_call: .
cdr3_aa: CASGEGVTNQPQHF
cdr3_nt: TGTGCCAGCGGCGAGGGGGTTACCAATCAGCCCCAGCATTTT

v_call: TRBV7-9
clone_size: .
j_call: TRBJ1-2
d_call: .
cdr3_aa: CASSLGTLTGDFGYTF
cdr3_nt: TGTGCCAGCAGCTTAGGTACACTCACAGGAGATTTTGGCTACACCTTC

v_call: TRBV12-5
clone_size: .
j_call: TRBJ1-2
d_call: .
cdr3_aa: CASGFFGSYGYTF
cdr3_nt: TGTGCTAGTGGTTTTTTCGGGTCCTATGGCTACACCTTC

v_call: TRBV19
clone_size: .
j_call: TRBJ2-1
d_call: TRBD2
cdr3_aa: CASSISGRYYNEQFF
cdr3_nt: TGTGCCAGTAGTATCAGCGGGAGGTATTACAATGAGCAGTTCTTC

v_call: TRBV12-5
clone_size: .
j_call: TRBJ1-4
d_call: .
cdr3_aa: CASGLAVGTNEKLFF
cdr3_nt: TGTGCTAGTGGTTTGGCGGTTGGTACTAATGAAAAACTGTTTTTT

v_call: TRBV4-2
clone_size: .
j_call: TRBJ2-5
d_call: TRBD2
cdr3_aa: CASSQDTTIAGAETQYF
cdr3_nt: TGTGCCAGCAGCCAAGATACGACGATAGCGGGAGCAGAGACCCAGTACTTC

v_call: TRBV7-2
clone_size: few
j_call: TRBJ2-7
d_call: .
cdr3_aa: CASRARGIYEQYF
cdr3_nt: TGTGCCAGCAGAGCCAGGGGAATCTACGAGCAGTACTTC

v_call: TRBV19
clone_size: .
j_call: TRBJ2-3
d_call: TRBD2
cdr3_aa: CASSDTGLAARDTQYF
cdr3_nt: TGTGCCAGTAGTGATACGGGACTAGCGGCACGAGATACGCAGTATTTT

v_call: TRBV3-1/TRBV3-2
clone_size: .
j_call: TRBJ2-5
d_call: .
cdr3_aa: CASSQDTAQETQYF
cdr3_nt: TGTGCCAGCAGCCAAGATACAGCCCAAGAGACCCAGTACTTC

v_call: TRBV6-5
clone_size: .
j_call: TRBJ1-5
d_call: .
cdr3_aa: CASSDGTQPQHF
cdr3_nt: TGTGCCAGCAGCGATGGCACTCAGCCCCAGCATTTT

v_call: TRBV19
clone_size: .
j_call: TRBJ1-5
d_call: .
cdr3_aa: CASSRTVNQPQHF
cdr3_nt: TGTGCCAGTAGCCGGACAGTTAATCAGCCCCAGCATTTT

v_call: TRBV4-1
clone_size: .
j_call: TRBJ2-3
d_call: .
cdr3_aa: CASSQSLVRGTQYF
cdr3_nt: TGCGCCAGCAGCCAATCACTGGTAAGAGGTACGCAGTATTTT